These 2 T cell receptor beta chains share one sample of origin, sequenced in a study of post-analysis software for immune sequencing data. Their antigens are not known. Incorporated into the TCR beta cDNA libraries were unique molecular identifiers, which served to reduce PCR and sequencing biases. Each CDR3 protein is one row after TCRdb ran MiXCR on the PCR reads. The sample lists around 400,000 distinct CDR3 sequences; 39% were seen once. The study's findings and limits: The study found TRBV5-6, TRBV5-1 and TRBV20-1 among five TRBV segments more frequent in patients than controls.

The sample comprised blood. The receptors here all came from a girl aged 2 to 9 with multiple sclerosis.

The chain uses TRBV20-1 and TRBJ2-7, with TRBD1 matching over 7 bases. The CDR3 is made up of 13 amino acids. Germline loops: CDR1 DFQATT, CDR2 SNEGSKA (reference sequence). With 6 bases clipped from V and 0 bases from J, the junction kept 5 bases outside the gene matches. The CDR3 region is CSAPGQSSYEQYF. The CDR3 nucleotides are TGCAGTGCCCCGGGACAGAGCTCCTACGAGCAGTACTTC.

The V gene is TRBV11-3, the J gene TRBJ2-1, with D maybe TRBD1 (8 bases). Germline V gene lookup returns CDR1 SGHNT and CDR2 YENEEA. The V gene lost 2 bases and the J gene lost 8 bases, with 19 bases spanning the gap. This CDR3 has 16 amino acids. This chain's CDR3 is CASSLTGGAGGYEQFF. The CDR3 nucleotides read TGTGCCAGCAGCTTAACGGGGGGAGCAGGGGGCTATGAGCAGTTCTTC.